The 12 T cell receptor beta chains below all came from one sample that was sequenced in a study of response to subunit inactivated influenza vaccine. TCRdb fed the RT-PCR reads into MiXCR, producing one record per CDR3 protein. The profile shows approximately 200,000 distinct CDR3 sequences, 13% to 15% of them singletons. The sample consisted of CD8+ T cells sorted from PBMCs, taken about 5 days after vaccination. The receptor set was obtained from a man between 50 and 59 years old who received an inactivated influenza vaccine.

The table lists this clonotype with many counts. The chain joins TRBV10-3 to TRBJ2-3, with 7 bases identical to TRBD2. This CDR3 is 13 amino acids long. Germline loops: CDR1 ENHRY, CDR2 SYGVKD. With V trimmed by 4 bases and J by 4 bases, 2 bases remained unmatched. CDR3 sequence reads: CAISGLAPDTQYF. CDR3 DNA sequence: TGTGCCATCAGTGGACTAGCCCCAGATACGCAGTATTTT.

The J gene is TRBJ2-5, the V gene TRBV7-2, with TRBD1 identical over 9 bases. This CDR3 spans 16 amino acids. V dropped 1 base and J dropped 4; count of bases not matched to a gene: 7. CDR1 and CDR2 from the germline V gene are SGHTA and FQGNSA. The DNA of the CDR3 is TGTGCCAGCAGCTTAGTTATGGGACAGGGAGGAGAGACCCAGTACTTC. Its translation is CASSLVMGQGGETQYF.

This clonotype was seen more than once but under ten times. V gene TRBV4-2 combines with J gene TRBJ1-5; D possibly corresponds to TRBD1 (6 bases). Trimming removed 4 bases from V and 9 bases from J, with 16 bases in between. CDR3 length equals 14 residues. Germline V CDR1 and CDR2: LGHNA, YNFKEQ. Here the CDR3 reads CASSLSGAQGPQHF. CDR3 sequence (DNA): TGTGCCAGCAGCCTTTCAGGGGCTCAGGGGCCCCAGCATTTT.

The table lists this clonotype with many counts. CDR3 coding DNA: TGTGCCAGCAGCGCGGGGGGCGGGAGAGGGAACGAGCAGTACTTC. This sequence encodes CASSAGGGRGNEQYF. This chain links TRBV9 with TRBJ2-7; D is perhaps TRBD2 (7 bases). This CDR3 is built from 15 residues. V gave up 3 bases and J gave up 5 bases, with 18 bases separating them. Germline lookup yields CDR1 SGDLS and CDR2 YYNGEE. Complete variable domain (other parts from reference TRBV9 and TRBJ2-7): DSGVTQTPKHLITATGQRVTLRCSPRSGDLSVYWYQQSLDQGLQFLIQYYNGEERAKGNILERFSAQQFPDLHSELNLSSLELGDSALYFCASSAGGGRGNEQYFGPGTRLTVT.

This chain links TRBV13 with TRBJ2-1; 10 bases fit TRBD1. J was trimmed by 9 bases and V by 5 bases; bases with no gene match: 4. Germline assignment: CDR1 PRHDT and CDR2 FYEKMQ (reference sequence). The CDR3 covers 13 residues. The CDR3 coding sequence is TGTGCCAGCAGCGGCGACAGGGGGCGTGAGCAGTTCTTC. This translates into CASSGDRGREQFF. Combining the CDR3 with reference TRBV13 and TRBJ2-1 gives the whole variable domain AAGVIQSPRHLIKEKRETATLKCYPIPRHDTVYWYQQGPGQDPQFLISFYEKMQSDKGSIPDRFSAQQFSDYHSELNMSSLELGDSALYFCASSGDRGREQFFGPGTRLTVL.

In its sample, this clonotype was seen a few times. This sequence joins TRBV29-1 and TRBJ2-3; no firm D call. The CDR3 sequence is 13 residues long. The germline V gene encodes CDR1 SQVTM and CDR2 ANQGSEA. Trimming cost V 3 bases and J 2 bases, with 9 bases left between them. CDR3 residues: CSVEYGYTDTQYF. CDR3 sequence (DNA): TGCAGCGTTGAGTACGGTTACACAGATACGCAGTATTTT.

The V and J genes are TRBV5-6 and TRBJ2-5; D could derive from TRBD1 or TRBD2 (5 bases each). Germline V gives CDR1 SGHDT, CDR2 YYEEEE. The CDR3 extends over 14 amino acids. V lost 5 bases and J 7 bases, leaving 18 bases between the germline ends. DNA of the CDR3: TGTGCCAGCAGTACCGGGACGCGGGTCCGGACCCAGTACTTC. Translating gives CASSTGTRVRTQYF.

This clonotype was seen many times. This chain uses TRBV11-2 with TRBJ2-1, with TRBD2 matching 13 bases. With V trimmed by 0 bases and J by 7 bases, 6 bases remained unmatched. The CDR3 contains 17 residues. Germline V gene lookup returns CDR1 SGHAT and CDR2 FQNNGV. Written as DNA, the CDR3 is TGTGCCAGCAGCTTAGATCCGACTAGCGGGGGGAATAATGAGCAGTTCTTC. This translates into CASSLDPTSGGNNEQFF.

CDR3 sequence (DNA): TGTGCCAGCAGCTCCGGGACTAGCGGGAGCCATGAGCAGTTCTTC. It is translated as CASSSGTSGSHEQFF. The rearrangement links TRBV13 to TRBJ2-1, with 14 bases aligning to TRBD2. The CDR3 is 15 residues long. V trimming: 4 bases; J trimming: 8 bases; junction bases outside the gene matches: 4. Looked up from germline, CDR1 is PRHDT and CDR2 is FYEKMQ (reference sequence).

This chain joins TRBV9 and TRBJ2-6, with D unresolved. V was clipped by 0 bases and J by 2 bases, with 9 bases between them. From germline, CDR1 is SGDLS and CDR2 YYNGEE. This CDR3 has 16 amino acids. The CDR3 DNA reads as TGTGCCAGCAGCGTAGATAGGGTGACTGGGGCCAACGTCCTGACTTTC. This encodes CASSVDRVTGANVLTF.

The genes are TRBV5-1 and TRBJ1-4; maybe TRBD1 (6 bases). Germline V lookup: CDR1 SGHRS, CDR2 YFSETQ. The CDR3 runs 19 residues. Trimming cost V 3 bases and J 0 bases, with 21 bases left between them. For the CDR3, the DNA is TGCGCCAGCAGCTCTACGCCCTCGACAGGAGAGACAACTAATGAAAAACTGTTTTTT. This gives the protein CASSSTPSTGETTNEKLFF.

In this sample, this clonotype turned up a few times. The chain joins TRBV5-1 to TRBJ2-7, with no clear D. The CDR3 loop spans 14 amino acids. Germline CDR1 reads SGHRS; CDR2 reads YFSETQ. V shed 2 bases and J shed 4 bases, with 13 bases lying between them. The CDR3 region is CASSLLDLSYEQYF. CDR3 DNA: TGCGCCAGCAGCTTATTGGATTTGTCTTACGAGCAGTACTTC.